Shown below are 21 T cell receptor beta chains from a single sample sequenced in a study of T cell responses to AZD1222 COVID-19 vaccine. The table came from immunoSEQ multiplex PCR; TCRdb's copy has only in-frame clones and leaves some out. The sample holds 95,000 to 150,000 clones, about nine tenths seen once. This material consisted of peripheral blood, taken on day 0 of AZD1222 vaccination. These TCRs come from an adult in good health.

The chain links TRBV4-2 to TRBJ2-5; D perhaps matches TRBD2 (6 bases). Between the trimmed V and J ends, which lost 0 bases and 4 bases, there was a span of 15 bases. CDR3 length: 16 residues. Germline CDR1 is LGHNA and CDR2 is YNFKEQ. DNA of the CDR3: TGTGCCAGCAGCCAAGAGGCGGGAACTACGGGAGAGACCCAGTACTTC. Its protein is CASSQEAGTTGETQYF.

The chain links TRBV27 to TRBJ1-1; perhaps TRBD1 as D (5 bases). Germline values: CDR1 MNHEY, CDR2 SMNVEV (reference sequence). CDR3 length equals 17 residues. The V end lost 6 bases, the J end lost 4 bases, and 24 bases lay between the germline ends. The CDR3 loop is CASSTPTGGVYTTEAFF. DNA of the CDR3: TGTGCCAGCAGCACTCCCACCGGGGGGGTCTATACCACTGAAGCTTTCTTT.

J is TRBJ1-2 and V is TRBV9; TRBD1 matches at 7 bases. This CDR3 is built from 14 residues. V was pared by 4 bases and J by 4 bases, with 7 bases of the junction left unmatched. CDR1 is SGDLS, CDR2 YYNGEE, per germline. CDR3 sequence: CASSQTRGGYGYTF. In DNA, the CDR3 is TGTGCCAGCAGCCAAACCAGGGGGGGCTATGGCTACACCTTC.

This rearrangement joins TRBV30 to TRBJ1-1, with TRBD1 as a possible D gene (5 bases). The length of the CDR3 is 16 residues. Germline CDR1 reads GTSNPN; CDR2 reads SVGIG (reference sequence). V was trimmed by 0 bases and J by 2 bases, leaving 16 bases between them. CDR3 sequence (DNA): TGTGCCTGGAGTGTACGTGGGACGGCGAGAAACACTGAAGCTTTCTTT. Translating gives CAWSVRGTARNTEAFF.

The chain joins TRBV7-2 to TRBJ2-2; tentatively, D is TRBD2 (7 bases). CDR1 is SGHTA and CDR2 is FQGNSA in the germline V gene. The CDR3 consists of 14 residues. V was cut by 6 bases and J by 6 bases, with 14 bases left in between. CDR3 bases: TGTGCCAGCAGGAGGGGGGGGGCGCCCGGGGAGCTGTTTTTT. This encodes CASRRGGAPGELFF.

This chain uses TRBV5-5 with TRBJ2-7, with D possibly matching TRBD1 (5 bases). Germline CDR1 reads SGHKS; CDR2 reads YYEKEE (reference sequence). Trimming pared 4 bases from V and 10 bases from J, leaving 12 bases between. There are 11 residues in the CDR3. The CDR3 bases are TGTGCCAGCAGCCGTGACAGCCTTCAGTACTTC. It specifies CASSRDSLQYF.

The CDR3 here is CASSQDPGGNGYTF. The CDR3 DNA reads TGTGCCAGCAGCCAAGATCCAGGGGGCAATGGCTACACCTTC. The V gene is TRBV4-2, the J gene TRBJ1-2; 8 nucleotides match TRBD1. Germline lookup yields CDR1 LGHNA and CDR2 YNFKEQ. J gave up 6 bases and V 0 bases, and 3 bases lay outside the gene matches. The CDR3 has 14 residues.

The chain couples TRBV19 to TRBJ1-3; unclear D gene. Germline CDR1 and CDR2: LNHDA and SQIVND (reference sequence). The CDR3 length is 15 residues. V dropped 5 bases and J dropped 0 bases, with 11 bases sitting between them. CDR3 amino acids: CASSYSYYSGNTIYF. CDR3 DNA: TGTGCCAGTAGTTATTCATACTACTCTGGAAACACCATATATTTT.

The chain joins TRBV27 to TRBJ1-1; 7 bases match TRBD1. This CDR3 is 13 amino acids long. The germline gives CDR1 MNHEY, CDR2 SMNVEV (reference sequence). The ends lost 3 bases at V and 7 bases at J; junction bases unmatched: 5. The DNA for the CDR3 is TGTGCCAGCAGTTTTGGGAGGGGGCTTGAAGCTTTCTTT. Its translation: CASSFGRGLEAFF.

The rearrangement uses TRBV5-1 and TRBJ1-4; D unresolved. Germline-derived CDR1 and CDR2 are SGHRS and YFSETQ. This CDR3 spans 19 amino acids. The germline V and J ends were trimmed by 1 base and 2 bases, with 21 bases remaining between them. CDR3 sequence: CASSLIDSSAVPTNEKLFF. The CDR3 DNA follows: TGCGCCAGCAGCTTGATAGATTCTAGCGCGGTGCCGACTAATGAAAAACTGTTTTTT.

This clone was observed a few times. The rearrangement links TRBV5-5 to TRBJ1-2; a weak D match, TRBD1 (6 bases). V was trimmed by 0 bases and J by 4 bases, leaving 10 bases between them. The CDR3 sequence is 14 residues long. Per germline, CDR1 SGHKS and CDR2 YYEKEE (reference sequence). CDR3 DNA sequence: TGTGCCAGCAGCTTGGTTGCAGGGGCCTATGGCTACACCTTC. This codes for CASSLVAGAYGYTF.

The V gene is TRBV7-9, the J gene TRBJ1-1; the D gene is possibly TRBD1 (5 bases). This CDR3 is 15 amino acids long. The germline CDR1 and CDR2 sequences are SEHNR and FQNEAQ (reference sequence). Trimming removed 5 bases at V and 1 base at J, with 14 bases between. This chain's CDR3 is CASSPIRGANTEAFF. For the CDR3, the DNA is TGTGCCAGCAGCCCGATAAGAGGGGCGAACACTGAAGCTTTCTTT. The full variable domain, in which reference TRBV7-9 and TRBJ1-1 provide the parts outside the CDR3, is DTGVSQNPRHKITKRGQNVTFRCDPISEHNRLYWYRQTLGQGPEFLTYFQNEAQLEKSRLLSDRFSAERPKGSFSTLEIQRTEQGDSAMYLCASSPIRGANTEAFFGQGTRLTVV.

The CDR3 DNA is TGTGCCAGCAGCACCGGGACAGGGCCGGAAAAACTGTTTTTT. Amino acids: CASSTGTGPEKLFF. The J gene is TRBJ1-4, the V gene TRBV6-5; 9 bases are shared with TRBD1. Looked up from germline, CDR1 is MNHEY and CDR2 is SVGAGI. V lost 6 bases, J lost 8 bases, and 7 bases stayed unmatched. The CDR3 spans 14 residues.

The rearrangement uses TRBV9 and TRBJ1-2; perhaps TRBD1 as D (6 bases). The CDR3 totals 15 residues. The V gene's germline CDR1 is SGDLS and CDR2 YYNGEE. The V end was cut by 0 bases, the J end by 0 bases, with 9 bases between. The CDR3 protein is CASSVEGTTNYGYTF. The DNA of the CDR3 is TGTGCCAGCAGCGTAGAGGGGACAACTAACTATGGCTACACCTTC. The full variable domain, rest sourced from reference TRBV9 and TRBJ1-2, is DSGVTQTPKHLITATGQRVTLRCSPRSGDLSVYWYQQSLDQGLQFLIQYYNGEERAKGNILERFSAQQFPDLHSELNLSSLELGDSALYFCASSVEGTTNYGYTFGSGTRLTVV.

The chain is built from TRBV7-2 and TRBJ1-4; TRBD1 agrees at 7 bases. Unmatched junction bases numbered 7, after V lost 9 bases and J lost 3 bases. Germline CDR1 SGHTA, CDR2 FQGNSA. The CDR3 runs to 14 residues. CDR3 sequence (DNA): TGTGCCAGTGCAAAGGACAGGCCTAATGAAAAACTGTTTTTT. Amino acid sequence: CASAKDRPNEKLFF.

The V and J genes are TRBV30 and TRBJ1-3; a weak D match, TRBD1 (5 bases). Trimming took off 0 bases at V and 0 bases at J, with 9 bases between the two ends. CDR3 length equals 15 residues. From germline, CDR1 is GTSNPN and CDR2 SVGIG (reference sequence). The CDR3 is CAWSVLGGSGNTIYF. CDR3 nucleotide sequence: TGTGCCTGGAGTGTACTTGGGGGCTCTGGAAACACCATATATTTT.

V is TRBV2 and J is TRBJ2-1; D gene ambiguous. Germline loops: CDR1 SNHLY, CDR2 FYNNEI. This CDR3 comprises 14 residues. Between the trimmed V and J ends, which lost 3 bases and 7 bases, there was a span of 13 bases. The CDR3 sequence is CASSDVGQLNEQFF. In nucleotides, the CDR3 is TGTGCCAGCAGTGACGTCGGGCAGCTAAATGAGCAGTTCTTC.

This chain uses TRBV5-4 with TRBJ1-1, with 9 bases identical to TRBD1. The germline gives CDR1 SGHNT, CDR2 YYREEE (reference sequence). The junction had 1 base not matched to a gene; V was cut back by 2 bases and J by 8 bases. This CDR3 spans 12 amino acids. The CDR3 DNA is TGTGCCAGCAGCTTCGGGACAGGGGAAGCTTTCTTT. Translated: CASSFGTGEAFF.

The CDR3 protein is CASGTANYGYTF. CDR3 nucleotide sequence: TGTGCTAGTGGAACGGCCAACTATGGCTACACCTTC. The chain links TRBV12-5 to TRBJ1-2; unclear D gene. The CDR3 spans 12 residues. Deletions cut 6 bases from V and 2 bases from J, with 7 bases between. Per germline, CDR1 LGHNT and CDR2 FRNRAP.

The CDR3 nucleotides read TGTGCCAGCTCCAGTCAGGCTCTCAACTATGGCTACACCTTC. Protein sequence: CASSSQALNYGYTF. This chain links TRBV18 with TRBJ1-2; no definite D call. The germline V gene encodes CDR1 KGHSH and CDR2 LQKENI. The CDR3 consists of 14 residues. Trimming shortened V by 6 bases and J by 2 bases, and 13 bases separated the two germline ends. The variable domain in full, completed from reference TRBV18 and TRBJ1-2, reads NAGVMQNPRHLVRRRGQEARLRCSPMKGHSHVYWYRQLPEEGLKFMVYLQKENIIDESGMPKERFSAEFPKEGPSILRIQQVVRGDSAAYFCASSSQALNYGYTFGSGTRLTVV.

The chain uses TRBV24-1 and TRBJ1-1, with a possible D match to TRBD1 (5 bases). CDR3 length: 16 amino acids. CDR1 is KGHDR and CDR2 is SFDVKD in the germline V gene. V was shortened by 0 bases and J by 3 bases, with 13 bases between the two germline ends. The CDR3 here is CATSDLRGASDTEAFF. The CDR3 region has the DNA TGTGCCACCAGTGATTTGCGGGGCGCGTCTGACACTGAAGCTTTCTTT.